These T cell receptor beta chains were read from a single sample in a study of regulatory T cells in long-lasting Graves disease. MiXCR, applied by TCRdb to the multiplex PCR reads, yields one record per CDR3 protein. The top ten hold roughly a sixth of the sample, which has over 400,000 distinct CDR3 sequences, around 15% seen once. These data also featured in a second study, about T cells in Graves' hyperthyroidism and ophthalmopathy.

The sample was peripheral blood mononuclear cells (PBMCs), taken at new diagnosis, from a patient treated with antithyroid drugs. The source of these receptors is a woman aged 45-65 years with Graves disease. Each CDR3 is given with its conserved first and last residue. The D gene is left open where the match is weak. Expanded clones get a size class; other rows say once, few or many, or leave the size out.

many,TRBV5-1,TRBD1,TRBJ2-7,TGTGCCAGCAGCTTAGACAGGGCCTACGAGCAGTACTTC,CASSLDRAYEQYF
many,TRBV7-3,TRBD1,TRBJ2-3,TGTGCCAGCAGCTTAGGGACAGCCGACACAGATACGCAGTATTTT,CASSLGTADTDTQYF
many,TRBV5-1,TRBD2,TRBJ2-1,TGCGCCAGCAGCTTGAAGGCTAGCGGGTACAATGAGCAGTTCTTC,CASSLKASGYNEQFF
many,TRBV28,.,TRBJ1-4,TGTGCCAGCATGAACGGGCATAATGAAAAACTGTTTTTT,CASMNGHNEKLFF
many,TRBV7-3,.,TRBJ2-7,TGTGCCAGCAGCCCGCCGGAAGGCTGGGCTGCCTACGAGCAGTACTTC,CASSPPEGWAAYEQYF
many,TRBV5-1,TRBD2,TRBJ2-3,TGCGCCAGCAGCCAAACCGGGACTAGCTCAGATACGCAGTATTTT,CASSQTGTSSDTQYF
few,TRBV27,.,TRBJ1-2,TGTGCCAGCAGTCCAGACGTGGACGTTCCGGATGGCTACACCTTC,CASSPDVDVPDGYTF
many,TRBV28,.,TRBJ1-4,TGTGCCAGCAGTCCTCCGGGACGGCGGCCGGAAAAACTGTTTTTT,CASSPPGRRPEKLFF
.,TRBV7-2,TRBD2,TRBJ2-7,TGTGCCAGCAGCTCGAGACTAGCGGGATACTCCTACGAGCAGTACTTC,CASSSRLAGYSYEQYF
many,TRBV20-1,.,TRBJ2-1,TGCAGTGCTAGGGGGGGGGCGGACTACAATGAGCAGTTCTTC,CSARGGADYNEQFF
.,TRBV29-1,.,TRBJ2-5,TGCAGCGTTGTGCGGTTGGCGGAGACCCAGTACTTC,CSVVRLAETQYF
few,TRBV4-1,TRBD1,TRBJ2-7,TGCGCCAGCAGCCCGGGACAGGAGGTAGCGGAGCAGTACTTC,CASSPGQEVAEQYF
many,TRBV28,.,TRBJ1-1,TGTGCCAGCAGTTTAGGCCGGGTCGTATTCTTT,CASSLGRVVFF
many,TRBV6-1,.,TRBJ1-1,TGTGCCAGCAGTGAGTGGGGGGACCGGGTCCCTGAAGCTTTCTTT,CASSEWGDRVPEAFF
.,TRBV4-1,.,TRBJ2-7,TGCGCCAGCAGCCAAGATTTTGAGTTAAGCCGGCAGTACTTC,CASSQDFELSRQYF
.,TRBV6-2/TRBV6-3,.,TRBJ1-5,TGTGCCAGCCGGGCCCGAGACGGCGAATTTTATAGCAATCAGCCCCAGCATTTT,CASRARDGEFYSNQPQHF
.,TRBV9,TRBD2,TRBJ2-2,TGTGCCAGCAGCGTAGAACTAGCGGGGGACACCGGGGAGCTGTTTTTT,CASSVELAGDTGELFF
many,TRBV5-1,TRBD1,TRBJ1-6,TGCGCCAGCAGTTCCGACAGGGGGCTTTCACCCCTCCACTTT,CASSSDRGLSPLHF
many,TRBV6-5,TRBD1,TRBJ2-1,TGTGCCAGCAGTTACTCGAGGACAGGGCGATACAATGAGCAGTTCTTC,CASSYSRTGRYNEQFF
few,TRBV5-1,.,TRBJ2-1,TGCGCCAGCAGCTTAACGGGTAACAGGGATGAGCAGTTCTTC,CASSLTGNRDEQFF
many,TRBV24-1,TRBD2,TRBJ2-1,TGTGCCACCAGTGATTTTAGCGGGACATCTAGGAATGAGCAGTTCTTC,CATSDFSGTSRNEQFF
many,TRBV3-1,.,TRBJ2-4,TGTGCCAGCAGCCAAGTATACGTCAGACTAGCCAAAAACATTCAGTACTTC,CASSQVYVRLAKNIQYF
many,TRBV6-1,TRBD2,TRBJ2-3,TGTGCCAGCAGCAACCCACGGACTAGCGGGAGTGTTCAAGATACGCAGTATTTT,CASSNPRTSGSVQDTQYF
many,TRBV2,.,TRBJ1-2,TGTGCCAGCAGTGAATGGCAGGGAGGCTACACCTTC,CASSEWQGGYTF
.,TRBV24-1,.,TRBJ2-1,TGTGCCACCAGTGATCCCGCGGGCATGGACAATGAGCAGTTCTTC,CATSDPAGMDNEQFF
many,TRBV16,.,TRBJ1-3,TGTGCCAGCAGCCAATCCTATACTGGAAACACCATATATTTT,CASSQSYTGNTIYF
many,TRBV2,.,TRBJ2-5,TGTGCCAGTTCAAGCTACCTTATGGAGACCCAGTACTTC,CASSSYLMETQYF
.,TRBV20-1,TRBD2,TRBJ2-2,TGCAGTGCTGCTAGCGGAAAGAACACCGGGGAGCTGTTTTTT,CSAASGKNTGELFF
many,TRBV7-9,TRBD2,TRBJ2-1,TGTGCCAGCAGCTTAGCGGCTAGCGGGTGGTGGTTCTTC,CASSLAASGWWFF
many,TRBV18,.,TRBJ2-2,TGTGCCAGCTCACCACCTTACACCGGGGAGCTGTTTTTT,CASSPPYTGELFF
few,TRBV6-1,.,TRBJ1-1,TGTGCCAGCATTTTAGAAACAGGACTTAACACTGAAGCTTTCTTT,CASILETGLNTEAFF
few,TRBV6-2/TRBV6-3,.,TRBJ2-2,TGCGCCAGCTCAGGGAGACCGAACACCGGGGAGCTGTTTTTT,CASSGRPNTGELFF
few,TRBV5-1,TRBD2,TRBJ2-1,TGCGCCAGCAGCTTGGGACTAGCGGGAGAGGGTGAGCAGTTCTTC,CASSLGLAGEGEQFF
.,TRBV9,.,TRBJ1-4,TGTGCCAGCAGCGTAGGCGGTAGGGCTAATGAAAAACTGTTTTTT,CASSVGGRANEKLFF
.,TRBV28,TRBD1,TRBJ2-7,TGTGCCAGCAGTTTTGGGACAGGGGGTAGTAAGGACTACGAGCAGTACTTC,CASSFGTGGSKDYEQYF
many,TRBV5-1,.,TRBJ2-7,TGCGCCAGCAGCCCCGGGACATACTCCTACGAGCAGTACTTC,CASSPGTYSYEQYF
many,TRBV11-2,TRBD2,TRBJ2-1,TGTGCCAGCAGCCCTCAGACTAGCGGGAGTCTGAATGAGCAGTTCTTC,CASSPQTSGSLNEQFF
many,TRBV18,.,TRBJ1-5,TGTGCCAGCTCACCAGCATGGGCGGAGAATCAGCCCCAGCATTTT,CASSPAWAENQPQHF
many,TRBV6-1,.,TRBJ1-5,TGTGCCAGCAGTGGGGACGGAGCGGGACAGCCCCAGCATTTT,CASSGDGAGQPQHF
many,TRBV3-1,TRBD1,TRBJ2-5,TGTGCCAGCAGCCTCCTATTACAGGGGGCTAGGGAGACCCAGTACTTC,CASSLLLQGARETQYF
many,TRBV24-1,.,TRBJ1-4,TGTGCCACCAGTGATCTGAGGGGAAAACTGTTTTTT,CATSDLRGKLFF
few,TRBV3-1,.,TRBJ2-1,TGTGCCAGCAGCCAGTTCGGGACGGAAAATTACAATGAGCAGTTCTTC,CASSQFGTENYNEQFF
few,TRBV20-1,TRBD2,TRBJ2-1,TGCAGTGCGAAGGGCCTCGGACTAGCGGGAGTAAAAGAGCAGTTCTTC,CSAKGLGLAGVKEQFF
many,TRBV6-5,.,TRBJ1-4,TGTGCCAGCAGTTACTCAGGAGTGGGGAAGAATGAAAAACTGTTTTTT,CASSYSGVGKNEKLFF
many,TRBV3-1,TRBD1,TRBJ1-5,TGTGCCAGCAGCCAAGACCCCCCGACAGGGTATCGGAATCAGCCCCAGCATTTT,CASSQDPPTGYRNQPQHF
many,TRBV7-8,TRBD1,TRBJ2-5,TGTGCCAGCAGCTTACGAATACCGGGACAGGTCAAGACCCAGTACTTC,CASSLRIPGQVKTQYF
.,TRBV5-1,.,TRBJ2-2,TGCGCCAGCAGCTCGACGGGACAGAACACCGGGGAGCTGTTTTTT,CASSSTGQNTGELFF
many,TRBV6-1,.,TRBJ2-1,TGTGCCAGCACAAATAGGATTAGCGGAAGTGAAAATGAGCAGTTCTTC,CASTNRISGSENEQFF
few,TRBV24-1,.,TRBJ1-1,TGTGCCACCAGTTCAACAGGGCTACCTGAAGCTTTCTTT,CATSSTGLPEAFF
.,TRBV2,TRBD1,TRBJ2-5,TGTGCCGGAGGAGGGACAGGGGGCAGGGAGACCCAGTACTTC,CAGGGTGGRETQYF
few,TRBV3-1,.,TRBJ1-6,TGTGCCAGCAGCCAAGTGGGTATAACTAACTATAATTCACCCCTCCACTTT,CASSQVGITNYNSPLHF
.,TRBV2,TRBD2,TRBJ2-5,TGTGCCAGCAGTGAAATGGGACTAGCGGGAGAGTACTTC,CASSEMGLAGEYF
many,TRBV29-1,.,TRBJ2-7,TGCAGCGTAGAATTGATGAACTACGAGCAGTACTTC,CSVELMNYEQYF
.,TRBV20-1,TRBD2,TRBJ2-5,TGCAGTGTAGTGCGGGAGAGGGAAGAGACCCAGTACTTC,CSVVREREETQYF
many,TRBV10-2,.,TRBJ1-2,TGTGCCAGCAGTGAATCGGTTAACTATGGCTACACCTTC,CASSESVNYGYTF
many,TRBV7-2,TRBD1,TRBJ2-3,TGTGCCAGCAGCTTATTCGACAGGGGGTCTAGCACAGATACGCAGTATTTT,CASSLFDRGSSTDTQYF
many,TRBV11-2,.,TRBJ2-3,TGTGCCAGCAGCCGGAGGAGGGAGAGCACAGATACGCAGTATTTT,CASSRRRESTDTQYF
.,TRBV11-2,.,TRBJ2-3,TGTGCCAGCAGCTTAGATACTCAATCAGATACGCAGTATTTT,CASSLDTQSDTQYF
few,TRBV11-2,.,TRBJ1-6,TGTGCCAGCAGCTTAGTTTTGGGGGGTGGGGTTTATAATTCACCCCTCCACTTT,CASSLVLGGGVYNSPLHF
many,TRBV27,.,TRBJ2-3,TGTGCCAGCAGTTCAACCGATCCTTTGAAGGGAGCCACAGATACGCAGTATTTT,CASSSTDPLKGATDTQYF